The clone carrying this T cell receptor (beta chain) was picked up a small number of times. Absent ophthalmopathy progression within 18 months defined stable Graves' hyperthyroidism. The data stem from a study of T cells in Graves' hyperthyroidism and ophthalmopathy. Overall study context: Staff took peripheral blood when the initial diagnosis was made, before any treatment began.

Amplified regions were TCR beta CDR3 sequences from RNA transcripts. An initial round of RT-PCR targeting the TCR CDR3 relied on the HTBI primer set. TCRdb recomputed calls from the multiplex PCR reads with MiXCR, one row per CDR3 protein. This sample carries more than 600,000 distinct CDR3 sequences, about 15% of them seen once, and the ten largest clones take roughly 8%. Sequenced: blood. This clonotype was sampled from a man between 18 and 35 years old with Graves' hyperthyroidism.

Here the CDR3 reads CASSLTRVHLAGVGLYEQFF. DNA for the CDR3: TGTGCCAGCAGCCTCACCCGAGTGCATCTAGCCGGAGTTGGTCTCTATGAGCAGTTCTTC. J is TRBJ2-1 and V is TRBV7-9, with D tentatively TRBD2 (5 bases). V was trimmed by 5 bases and J by 8 bases, leaving 34 bases between them. Germline lookup yields CDR1 SEHNR and CDR2 FQNEAQ (reference sequence). The CDR3 spans 20 residues.